The TCR beta chain under discussion was sequenced for a study of blood T cells in healthy people across ages. This clonotype was counted once. The antigen remains undetermined. A second PCR, run for roughly 7 to 12 cycles, used a sample-barcoded 5' primer plus a J-beta primer mix. TCRdb processed the 5' RACE reads anew with MiXCR; each CDR3 protein has one entry. Among 800,000 to 900,000 distinct CDR3 sequences listed, approximately 67% were seen once. Broader study findings: Older age went with lower TCR beta diversity per million T cells, in a roughly linear way. Changes seen in expanded clonotypes were possibly confounded by donor CMV status left unknown. Comparison with aged donors showed that long-lived donors had more naive CD4+ cells and higher diversity.

Germline V gives CDR1 SGHTA, CDR2 FQGNSA. The CDR3 spans 14 residues. With 3 bases clipped from V and 4 bases from J, the junction kept 5 bases outside the gene matches. Source material: blood. This rearrangement joins TRBV7-2 to TRBJ1-2; 7 positions match TRBD1. This receptor was taken from a man aged 30-40 years in good health. CDR3 DNA sequence: TGTGCCAGCAGCTTCGGGACAGCGAGCTATGGCTACACCTTC. It specifies CASSFGTASYGYTF.